One and the same sample provided the 20 T cell receptor beta chains below, sequenced in a study of T cells in Graves' hyperthyroidism and ophthalmopathy. The CDR3 regions of TCR beta were amplified from RNA transcripts. HTBI primers were used for first-round RT-PCR of the TCR CDR3. TCRdb reprocessed the multiplex PCR reads with MiXCR, giving one entry per CDR3 protein. The sample records approximately 510,000 distinct CDR3 sequences, around 21% being singletons. The sample comprised blood. Receptor source: a man between 18 and 29 years old with Graves' hyperthyroidism.

This clonotype was observed many times. V gene TRBV19 combines with J gene TRBJ1-1; D is unclear. V was pared by 3 bases and J by 2 bases, with 7 bases between. The germline V gene has CDR1 LNHDA and CDR2 SQIVND (reference sequence). The CDR3 totals 13 residues. CDR3 sequence reads: CASSIGRNTEAFF. CDR3 bases: TGTGCCAGTAGTATCGGCCGCAACACTGAAGCTTTCTTT. The entire variable domain, with the rest obtained from reference TRBV19 and TRBJ1-1, is as follows: DGGITQSPKYLFRKEGQNVTLSCEQNLNHDAMYWYRQDPGQGLRLIYYSQIVNDFQKGDIAEGYSVSREKKESFPLTVTSAQKNPTAFYLCASSIGRNTEAFFGQGTRLTVV.

This clonotype was detected only a few times. This chain uses TRBV5-5 with TRBJ2-4, with D possibly TRBD1 on 6 matching bases. Germline CDR1 SGHKS, CDR2 YYEKEE (reference sequence). The ends were cut back, 4 bases at V and 0 bases at J, with 11 bases in the middle. This CDR3 has 15 residues. CDR3 nucleotides: TGTGCCAGCAGCGAGATACAGGGAGCCAAAAACATTCAGTACTTC. Amino acid sequence: CASSEIQGAKNIQYF. The whole variable domain, filled in from reference TRBV5-5 and TRBJ2-4, reads DAGVTQSPTHLIKTRGQQVTLRCSPISGHKSVSWYQQVLGQGPQFIFQYYEKEERGRGNFPDRFSARQFPNYSSELNVNALLLGDSALYLCASSEIQGAKNIQYFGAGTRLSVL.

The sample holds many counts of this clonotype. V and J are TRBV12-3 or TRBV12-4 and TRBJ1-1, with a possible D match to TRBD1 (6 bases). The CDR3 consists of 16 residues. V dropped 6 bases and J dropped 1 base, with 18 bases sitting between them. The CDR3 DNA sequence: TGTGCCAGCAGCCCACCGGGGGGCGCTCGGAACACTGAAGCTTTCTTT. It specifies CASSPPGGARNTEAFF.

This clonotype was observed at least ten times. The genes are TRBV28 and TRBJ1-1; D uncertain. V gave up 4 bases and J gave up 5 bases, with 17 bases separating them. In germline, CDR1 is MDHEN, CDR2 SYDVKM. The CDR3 runs to 15 residues. The CDR3 reads CASSYPGIGGTEAFF. DNA of the CDR3: TGTGCCAGCAGTTACCCTGGGATAGGAGGGACTGAAGCTTTCTTT.

This clonotype has just a few counts. This chain links TRBV19 with TRBJ1-5, with unresolved D. This CDR3 is built from 13 residues. V lost 11 bases to trimming and J lost 6 bases, with 17 bases between them. Germline V gives CDR1 LNHDA, CDR2 SQIVND (reference sequence). The CDR3 sequence is CAASSSPGQPQHF. The CDR3 bases are TGTGCCGCATCAAGCTCCCCCGGTCAGCCCCAGCATTTT.

This clonotype was seen repeatedly, ten times or more. The V gene is TRBV6-1, the J gene TRBJ2-5; 7 bases align to TRBD1. Per germline, CDR1 MNHNS and CDR2 SASEGT. The CDR3 has 12 amino acids. Trimming at V came to 7 bases and at J to 5 bases, leaving 4 bases not matched to a gene. The CDR3 nucleotides are TGTGCCAGCATTGACAGGGTGGAGACCCAGTACTTC. Amino acid sequence: CASIDRVETQYF.

The table lists this clonotype with many counts. The chain links TRBV6-5 to TRBJ2-7; 7 bases are shared with TRBD2. Germline V gene data show CDR1 as MNHEY and CDR2 as SVGAGI. J was trimmed by 4 bases and V by 4 bases; bases with no gene match: 7. The CDR3 sequence is 14 residues long. CDR3 DNA: TGTGCCAGCAGTTCCCGAGCGGGGCCATACGAGCAGTACTTC. Translation gives CASSSRAGPYEQYF.

The chain links TRBV28 to TRBJ1-6; no firm D call. Per germline, CDR1 MDHEN and CDR2 SYDVKM. This CDR3 is 15 amino acids long. The V gene lost 7 bases and the J gene lost 0 bases, with 10 bases spanning the gap. DNA for the CDR3: TGTGCCAGCACGGCGGTGAGCTCCTATAATTCACCCCTCCACTTT. Protein product: CASTAVSSYNSPLHF.

The CDR3 loop is CASGRGKRYEQYF. DNA for the CDR3: TGTGCCAGCGGGCGGGGGAAGCGGTACGAGCAGTACTTC. V is TRBV7-6 and J is TRBJ2-7; 7 positions match TRBD2. CDR3 size: 13 residues. V dropped 8 bases and J dropped 4; count of bases not matched to a gene: 8. Germline CDR1 SGHVS, CDR2 FNYEAQ.

The table lists this clonotype with many counts. The V gene is TRBV30, the J gene TRBJ1-2; D ambiguous. Trimming pared 2 bases from V and 4 bases from J, leaving 11 bases between. Germline CDR1 and CDR2: GTSNPN and SVGIG (reference sequence). The CDR3 has 13 amino acids. The CDR3 nucleotides read TGTGCCTGGAGTCGTTCGGGTCCCTATGGCTACACCTTC. It encodes CAWSRSGPYGYTF. The full variable domain, in which reference TRBV30 and TRBJ1-2 provide the parts outside the CDR3, is SQTIHQWPATLVQPVGSPLSLECTVEGTSNPNLYWYRQAAGRGLQLLFYSVGIGQISSEVPQNLSASRPQDRQFILSSKKLLLSDSGFYLCAWSRSGPYGYTFGSGTRLTVV.

This clonotype was recorded many times. J is TRBJ1-1 and V is TRBV15; D ambiguous. Per the germline V gene, CDR1 is LNHNV and CDR2 is YYDKDF (reference sequence). This CDR3 comprises 14 residues. Trimming stripped 3 bases from V and 5 bases from J, with 13 bases between. This chain's CDR3 is CATSSRDGVTEAFF. CDR3 nucleotides: TGTGCCACCAGCAGTAGAGACGGTGTTACTGAAGCTTTCTTT. Full variable domain (rest looked up from reference TRBV15 and TRBJ1-1): DAMVIQNPRYQVTQFGKPVTLSCSQTLNHNVMYWYQQKSSQAPKLLFHYYDKDFNNEADTPDNFQSRRPNTSFCFLDIRSPGLGDTAMYLCATSSRDGVTEAFFGQGTRLTVV.

This clonotype was seen at least ten times. V usage is TRBV6-5 and J usage is TRBJ1-1; D possibly corresponds to TRBD1 (5 bases). This CDR3 spans 13 amino acids. CDR1 is MNHEY and CDR2 is SVGAGI in the germline V gene. The V and J ends lost 0 bases and 6 bases respectively, with 8 bases between them. The CDR3 loop reads CASSYSRGAEAFF. The CDR3 coding sequence is TGTGCCAGCAGTTACTCCAGAGGGGCTGAAGCTTTCTTT.

This clonotype was counted at least ten times. The chain carries TRBV6-2 or TRBV6-3 and TRBJ1-2; D gene ambiguous. The length of the CDR3 is 14 residues. The V gene's germline CDR1 is MNHEY and CDR2 SVGEGT. V was shortened by 3 bases and J by 6 bases, with 14 bases between the two germline ends. The CDR3 loop is CASSYTLSGDGYTF. CDR3 coding DNA: TGTGCCAGCAGTTATACCCTCTCAGGAGATGGCTACACCTTC.

This clonotype was recorded many times. The genes are TRBV28 and TRBJ1-2, with unresolved D. Germline V lookup: CDR1 MDHEN, CDR2 SYDVKM. This CDR3 contains 15 residues. The V gene lost 0 bases and the J gene lost 3 bases, with 11 bases spanning the gap. The CDR3 DNA follows: TGTGCCAGCAGTTTATGGTCAGGCCCCGACTATGGCTACACCTTC. Encoded protein: CASSLWSGPDYGYTF.

This clonotype has at least ten counts. The V gene is TRBV7-8, the J gene TRBJ2-5, with TRBD2 as a possible D gene (6 bases). CDR3 length: 15 residues. The germline CDR1 and CDR2 sequences are SGHVS and FQNEAQ. The V gene lost 1 base and the J gene lost 5 bases, with 14 bases spanning the gap. CDR3 amino acids: CASSLGLSGGETQYF. The CDR3 region has the DNA TGTGCCAGCAGCTTAGGGCTGTCCGGAGGGGAGACCCAGTACTTC. Combining the CDR3 with reference TRBV7-8 and TRBJ2-5 gives the whole variable domain GAGVSQSPRYKVAKRGQDVALRCDPISGHVSLFWYQQALGQGPEFLTYFQNEAQLDKSGLPSDRFFAERPEGSVSTLKIQRTQQEDSAVYLCASSLGLSGGETQYFGPGTRLLVL.

The CDR3 spells CASSNTRTGATGANVLTF. The CDR3 DNA is TGTGCCAGCAGCAATACTAGGACAGGGGCGACTGGGGCCAACGTCCTGACTTTC. The V and J genes are TRBV11-2 and TRBJ2-6; 9 bases are a match to TRBD1. CDR1 and CDR2 (germline): SGHAT, FQNNGV. The CDR3 is made up of 18 amino acids. V was clipped by 5 bases and J by 2 bases; unmatched bases: 10.

The chain employs TRBV11-1 and TRBJ1-2, with TRBD1 matching over 7 bases. V dropped 3 bases and J dropped 0; count of bases not matched to a gene: 10. CDR1 and CDR2 (germline): SGHAT, FQDESV (reference sequence). The CDR3 length is 17 residues. In DNA form, the CDR3 reads TGTGCCAGCAGCTTTCTGGGACAGAGCAACTCTAACTATGGCTACACCTTC. Its translation is CASSFLGQSNSNYGYTF.

V and J are TRBV19 and TRBJ1-1; D may be TRBD1 (6 bases). The germline CDR1 and CDR2 sequences are LNHDA and SQIVND (reference sequence). The CDR3 spans 19 residues. V was clipped by 1 base and J by 5 bases, with 26 bases between them. The CDR3 nucleotides read TGTGCCAGTAGTATAGGTCTGACACCGAGGACAGTTAAGGGAACTGAAGCTTTCTTT. Protein sequence: CASSIGLTPRTVKGTEAFF.

This clonotype was detected many times. J is TRBJ1-5 and V is TRBV6-2 or TRBV6-3; TRBD1 matches 7 bases. Looked up from germline, CDR1 is MNHEY and CDR2 is SVGEGT. The CDR3 consists of 15 residues. J was trimmed by 6 bases and V by 2 bases; bases with no gene match: 7. This CDR3 is CASSYRTGAGQPQHF. In nucleotides, the CDR3 is TGTGCCAGCAGTTACCGTACAGGGGCTGGTCAGCCCCAGCATTTT.

This clonotype was counted at least ten times. This chain connects TRBV5-5 to TRBJ2-4; 9 bases match TRBD1. This CDR3 is 15 amino acids long. Trimming at V came to 0 bases and at J to 7 bases, leaving 5 bases not matched to a gene. CDR1 is SGHKS, CDR2 YYEKEE, per germline (reference sequence). CDR3 sequence reads: CASSLGQGVNNIQYF. CDR3 DNA: TGTGCCAGCAGCTTGGGACAGGGGGTAAACAACATTCAGTACTTC.